This record covers a single T cell receptor (beta chain). Antigen unknown. Germline CDR1 reads DFQATT; CDR2 reads SNEGSKA (reference sequence). Trimming at V came to 3 bases and at J to 2 bases, leaving 4 bases not matched to a gene. This CDR3 spans 14 amino acids. For the second PCR, which ran for 7 to 11 cycles, a sample-barcoded 5' primer and a J-beta primer mix were used. Paired-end reads containing CDR3 totaled no fewer than 2.5 million for each sample. TCRdb fed the 5' RACE reads into MiXCR, producing one record per CDR3 protein. This table holds nearly 1 million distinct CDR3 sequences, roughly 50% found once. The sample is drawn from a study of blood T cells in healthy people across ages. Study conclusions and caveats: What prevented conclusive comparison of naive and antigen-experienced cells was that PBMCs were unsorted. Strong correlation existed between TCR beta diversity and naive T cell percentage.

Each of the donors had approximately 10 milliliters of peripheral blood drawn into EDTA-treated Vacutainer tubes. V and J are TRBV20-1 and TRBJ2-7; 10 nucleotides agree with TRBD1. The source is a woman in her sixties in good health. The sample taken for sequencing was blood. CDR3 DNA sequence: TGCAGTGCTAGCGGGGACAGGGGAACCTACGAGCAGTACTTC. It encodes CSASGDRGTYEQYF.